This record concerns one T cell receptor beta chain sequence. Its target is not known. This sample is drawn from a study of T cells in Graves' hyperthyroidism and ophthalmopathy. Across the whole study: Blood from the periphery was taken at initial diagnosis, before any treatment. Overall study findings and caveats: Within blood appeared most thyroid clonotypes that had expanded above 0.001.

Patients aged 18 to 65 had newly diagnosed hyperthyroidism that had lasted under 2 months. The study based diagnoses on clinical symptoms, serum thyroxine and TRAb, thyroid ultrasound and orbital computed tomography. The germline gives CDR1 SEHNR, CDR2 FQNEAQ (reference sequence). This CDR3 contains 16 residues. With V trimmed by 5 bases and J by 4 bases, 12 bases remained unmatched. Amplification of TCR beta CDR3 regions was performed using RNA transcripts as template. The study used the HTBI primer set for a first-round RT-PCR of the TCR CDR3. Each CDR3 protein is one row after TCRdb ran MiXCR on the multiplex PCR reads. The sample has some 600,000 distinct CDR3 sequences, 14% seen once.

Sequences were obtained from blood. The chain couples TRBV7-9 to TRBJ2-7; 9 bases are a match to TRBD1. The clonotype comes from a woman aged 25 to 39 with Graves' hyperthyroidism that later progressed to Graves' ophthalmopathy. The CDR3 region has the DNA TGTGCCAGCAGCACTTCCGGGACAGGGCCGGGATACGAGCAGTACTTC. Translating gives CASSTSGTGPGYEQYF. Together with reference TRBV7-9 and TRBJ2-7, the CDR3 gives the full variable domain: DTGVSQNPRHKITKRGQNVTFRCDPISEHNRLYWYRQTLGQGPEFLTYFQNEAQLEKSRLLSDRFSAERPKGSFSTLEIQRTEQGDSAMYLCASSTSGTGPGYEQYFGPGTRLTVT.